This T cell receptor beta chain was observed in a study of shared clonotypes between healthy human individuals. It was CD45RO-negative cells, positively selected for CCR7, that made up naive CD8 cells, with terminally differentiated effector memory CD45RA+ cells excluded. A 200 ng quantity of DNA, 30,000 to 35,000 T cell genomes, went into the sorted-subset replicate PCRs. Profiled with immunoSEQ multiplex PCR; TCRdb holds only in-frame clones, not every one. Altogether approximately 650,000 clones are present, just under 97% being singletons, with the ten largest covering 0.11%. V shed 3 bases, J shed 10 bases, and the junction held 16 bases outside the gene matches. The CDR3 has 17 amino acids. Germline loops: CDR1 SGDLS, CDR2 YYNGEE.

The chain is built from TRBV9 and TRBJ2-1; TRBD2 aligns across 10 bases. Material: naive CD8+ T cells sorted from blood. This clonotype originated in a woman under 40 in good health. In nucleotides, the CDR3 is TGTGCCAGCAGCGATTTTGCGGCTAGCGGGGGTGGGGAGGAGCAGTTCTTC. Protein sequence: CASSDFAASGGGEEQFF.